The next 4 T cell receptor beta chains were all read from a single sample in a study of cytomegalovirus exposure and HLA in healthy donors. Researchers ran the PCR with 60 Vbeta and 13 Jbeta primers. Sequencing was performed with immunoSEQ multiplex PCR; in TCRdb, only in-frame clones are kept and a portion is missing. The sample holds about 110,000 clones, 70% to 80% seen once. Material for sequencing was PBMCs. These receptor sequences come from a woman aged 25 to 39 in good health and CMV-seropositive.

This clone was seen only once. V and J are TRBV7-9 and TRBJ2-2; D may be TRBD1 (6 bases). The germline V gene has CDR1 SEHNR and CDR2 FQNEAQ (reference sequence). The CDR3 contains 13 residues. Trimming removed 3 bases from V and 6 bases from J, with 8 bases in between. The CDR3 reads CASSFQGSGELFF. For the CDR3, the DNA is TGTGCCAGCAGCTTCCAGGGGTCCGGGGAGCTGTTTTTT. Complete variable domain (other parts from reference TRBV7-9 and TRBJ2-2): DTGVSQNPRHKITKRGQNVTFRCDPISEHNRLYWYRQTLGQGPEFLTYFQNEAQLEKSRLLSDRFSAERPKGSFSTLEIQRTEQGDSAMYLCASSFQGSGELFFGEGSRLTVL.

This clone was observed a single time. The V and J genes are TRBV6-5 and TRBJ1-2, with 9 bases lining up with TRBD1. CDR3 length equals 13 residues. Germline CDR1 is MNHEY and CDR2 is SVGAGI. Trimming cost V 6 bases and J 5 bases; bases outside gene matches: 4. The CDR3 nucleotides are TGTGCCAGCAGGATGGGACAGGGTTATGGCTACACCTTC. Translation gives CASRMGQGYGYTF.

This sequence joins TRBV5-1 and TRBJ2-1; 12 bases map to TRBD2. CDR1 is SGHRS, CDR2 YFSETQ, per germline. The CDR3 contains 16 residues. The trim removed 0 bases at V and 2 bases at J, leaving 0 bases unmatched. The CDR3 region is CASSLGTSGTYNEQFF. The CDR3 bases are TGCGCCAGCAGCTTGGGGACTAGCGGGACCTACAATGAGCAGTTCTTC. Filled out from reference TRBV5-1 and TRBJ2-1, the complete variable domain reads KAGVTQTPRYLIKTRGQQVTLSCSPISGHRSVSWYQQTPGQGLQFLFEYFSETQRNKGNFPGRFSGRQFSNSRSEMNVSTLELGDSALYLCASSLGTSGTYNEQFFGPGTRLTVL.

This clone has more than one count but fewer than ten. The V and J genes are TRBV4-1 and TRBJ1-6; 11 nucleotides agree with TRBD1. CDR3 length equals 18 residues. V trimming: 3 bases; J trimming: 0 bases; junction bases outside the gene matches: 4. Germline V gene lookup returns CDR1 MGHRA and CDR2 YSYEKL. CDR3 DNA: TGCGCCAGCAGCCATCCGGGACAGGGGGGCTCCTATAATTCACCCCTCCACTTT. This encodes CASSHPGQGGSYNSPLHF.